The 20 T cell receptor beta chains given below trace back to one sample, sequenced in a study of cytotoxic CD8 clonotypes in ibrutinib-treated CLL. The protocol was immunoSEQ multiplex PCR, while the TCRdb copy is restricted to in-frame clones and leaves out a portion. The table has 250,000 or so clones, under 75% seen once. Source: PBMCs, taken after 24 months of ibrutinib treatment. These receptors were obtained from a human donor with chronic lymphocytic leukemia.

Details on this clone: One end of the junction fails to match germline, which may point to a read error. The rearrangement joins TRBV6-1 to TRBJ2-7; 7 bases map to TRBD1. The CDR3 has 14 amino acids. CDR1 is MNHNS, CDR2 SASEGT, per germline. CDR3 nucleotides: TGTGCCAGCACTGAAGGGACAGCCGCCTACGAGCAGTACTTC. It translates to CASTEGTAAYEQYF.

This sequence joins TRBV21-1 and TRBJ2-3; no DNA check was done on the table's D call, TRBD2. TRBV21-1 is deemed a pseudogene. The CDR3 contains 18 residues. The CDR3 nucleotides read TGTGCCAGCAGCAAAGTTGTTGGGGAGCGGCCTAGCACAGATACGCAGTATTTT. This sequence encodes CASSKVVGERPSTDTQYF.

The CDR3 here is CASRRQITDTQYF. CDR3 DNA sequence: TGTGCCAGCAGGCGACAGATCACAGATACGCAGTATTTT. This sequence joins TRBV6-5 and TRBJ2-3; the D gene is possibly TRBD1 (5 bases). The CDR3 covers 13 residues. V lost 6 bases and J lost 2, with 9 bases in between. Germline CDR1 and CDR2: MNHEY and SVGAGI.

This rearrangement joins TRBV2 to TRBJ1-1; no firm D call. The V end was cut by 1 base, the J end by 2 bases, with 5 bases between. The CDR3 extends over 13 amino acids. Germline lookup yields CDR1 SNHLY and CDR2 FYNNEI. Here the CDR3 reads CASSEGPNTEAFF. DNA for the CDR3: TGTGCCAGCAGTGAAGGACCAAACACTGAAGCTTTCTTT. Drawing the rest from reference TRBV2 and TRBJ1-1, the complete variable domain is EPEVTQTPSHQVTQMGQEVILRCVPISNHLYFYWYRQILGQKVEFLVSFYNNEISEKSEIFDDQFSVERPDGSNFTLKIRSTKLEDSAMYFCASSEGPNTEAFFGQGTRLTVV.

This clone appeared a single time. The chain's CDR3 is CASSVYGTSNEQFF. The CDR3 DNA reads as TGTGCCAGCAGCGTTTACGGGACTAGCAATGAGCAGTTCTTC. The rearrangement uses TRBV9 and TRBJ2-1, with TRBD2 matching 8 bases. V lost 2 bases, J lost 6 bases, and 4 bases stayed unmatched. The CDR3 loop spans 14 amino acids. Per the germline V gene, CDR1 is SGDLS and CDR2 is YYNGEE.

This chain uses TRBV9 with TRBJ2-7, with D possibly matching TRBD2 (6 bases). The CDR3 consists of 13 residues. Trimming removed 3 bases from V and 9 bases from J, with 16 bases in between. In germline, CDR1 is SGDLS, CDR2 YYNGEE. CDR3 DNA sequence: TGTGCCAGCAGCGCTCAGTCCGGGGGTGGGCAGTACTTC. This gives the protein CASSAQSGGGQYF.

The chain carries TRBV18 and TRBJ1-5; perhaps TRBD1 as D (5 bases). Germline V gene data show CDR1 as KGHSH and CDR2 as LQKENI. V was clipped by 5 bases and J by 2 bases, with 10 bases between them. The CDR3 consists of 14 residues. The CDR3: CASSSGLGNQPQHF. CDR3 nucleotides: TGTGCCAGCTCATCAGGGTTGGGCAATCAGCCCCAGCATTTT.

V is TRBV28 and J is TRBJ2-5; TRBD2 agrees at 11 bases. CDR3 length: 18 amino acids. From germline, CDR1 is MDHEN and CDR2 SYDVKM. V lost 2 bases to trimming and J lost 4 bases; unmatched junction nucleotides: 12. CDR3 nucleotide sequence: TGTGCCAGCAGTTTACAGAGGGGAATAGCGGGAGGGAGAGAGACCCAGTACTTC. Its protein is CASSLQRGIAGGRETQYF.

The chain employs TRBV13 and TRBJ2-7, with a tentative D call TRBD2 (7 bases). Trimming removed 1 base at V and 6 bases at J, with 10 bases between. CDR1 and CDR2 (germline): PRHDT, FYEKMQ (reference sequence). The CDR3 totals 13 residues. CDR3 loop: CASSLVGGAEQYF. CDR3 bases: TGTGCCAGCAGCTTAGTTGGGGGGGCCGAGCAGTACTTC.

The chain recombines TRBV19 with TRBJ2-1; TRBD1 matches 10 bases. V lost 5 bases to trimming and J lost 6 bases; unmatched junction nucleotides: 4. CDR1 is LNHDA, CDR2 SQIVND, per germline (reference sequence). CDR3 length equals 14 residues. In DNA, the CDR3 is TGTGCCAGTAGTTTAAGGACAGGGGGCAATGAGCAGTTCTTC. It encodes CASSLRTGGNEQFF.

This clone was seen a few times. J is TRBJ2-7 and V is TRBV4-2; TRBD2 agrees at 8 bases. Per germline, CDR1 LGHNA and CDR2 YNFKEQ. CDR3 length equals 14 residues. V dropped 1 base and J dropped 7; count of bases not matched to a gene: 6. The CDR3 DNA is TGTGCCAGCAGCCAAGGAGCGGGAGAGCGAGAGCAGTACTTC. Its translation is CASSQGAGEREQYF.

This chain joins TRBV29-1 and TRBJ2-2; no clear D gene. CDR3 length equals 13 residues. V lost 3 bases and J lost 0, with 5 bases in between. CDR1 and CDR2 (germline): SQVTM, ANQGSEA. In nucleotides, the CDR3 is TGCAGCGTTGAGGCAGCGAACACCGGGGAGCTGTTTTTT. Encoded protein: CSVEAANTGELFF.

The chain carries TRBV5-1 and TRBJ2-3; 9 bases match TRBD2. Per germline, CDR1 SGHRS and CDR2 YFSETQ. V trimming: 7 bases; J trimming: 1 base; junction bases outside the gene matches: 16. The CDR3 is 18 amino acids. CDR3 DNA sequence: TGCGCCAGCTCCCTAGCCCCGACTAGCGGAAAGGGCACAGATACGCAGTATTTT. It translates to CASSLAPTSGKGTDTQYF.

The gene calls are TRBV6-7 and TRBJ1-4; D is ambiguous. TRBV6-7 is recorded as an ORF, its role being uncertain. V lost 7 bases to trimming and J lost 8 bases, with 11 bases between them. CDR3 length equals 12 residues. CDR3 coding DNA: TGTGCCAGCACAGCGGACTGGGAAAAACTGTTTTTT. This codes for CASTADWEKLFF.

This clone has just one count. This rearrangement joins TRBV28 to TRBJ2-7; 12 bases match TRBD2. The CDR3 consists of 18 residues. V shed 4 bases, J shed 2 bases, and the junction held 12 bases outside the gene matches. Germline V CDR1 and CDR2: MDHEN, SYDVKM. CDR3 DNA: TGTGCCAGCAGTTCCCCCTCGACTAGCGGGAGACATCCCTACGAGCAGTACTTC. Its translation: CASSSPSTSGRHPYEQYF.

This chain joins TRBV11-1 and TRBJ2-5; no reliable D call. CDR1 is SGHAT, CDR2 FQDESV, per germline (reference sequence). V was cut by 1 base and J by 4 bases, with 7 bases left in between. CDR3 size: 13 residues. CDR3 protein: CASSLGPPETQYF. CDR3 nucleotides: TGTGCCAGCAGCTTAGGGCCCCCAGAGACCCAGTACTTC. The variable domain in full, with the rest retrieved from reference TRBV11-1 and TRBJ2-5, is EAEVAQSPRYKITEKSQAVAFWCDPISGHATLYWYRQILGQGPELLVQFQDESVVDDSQLPKDRFSAERLKGVDSTLKIQPAELGDSAMYLCASSLGPPETQYFGPGTRLLVL.

This clone has a handful of counts. The sample carries other DNA sequences with the same CDR3. J is TRBJ2-3 and V is TRBV7-3; perhaps TRBD1 as D (6 bases). Trimming stripped 3 bases from V and 5 bases from J, with 6 bases between. The germline CDR1 and CDR2 sequences are SGHTA and FQGTGA. The length of the CDR3 is 12 residues. The CDR3 reads CASSFRGDTQYF. CDR3 DNA: TGTGCCAGCAGCTTCAGGGGAGATACGCAGTATTTT.

A single count supports this clone. This chain joins TRBV9 and TRBJ1-5, with D possibly being TRBD1 (5 bases). Germline V gene lookup returns CDR1 SGDLS and CDR2 YYNGEE. There are 14 residues in the CDR3. V was pared by 4 bases and J by 6 bases, with 14 bases between. CDR3 DNA: TGTGCCAGCAGCCTACACGGAGGGGTTCAGCCCCAGCATTTT. It translates to CASSLHGGVQPQHF.

V and J are TRBV6-1 and TRBJ1-5; D unclear. Looked up from germline, CDR1 is MNHNS and CDR2 is SASEGT. The V end lost 4 bases, the J end lost 6 bases, and 13 bases lay between the germline ends. The length of the CDR3 is 14 residues. Here the CDR3 DNA reads TGTGCCAGCAGTGCGGCGGCTCTCGGTCAGCCCCAGCATTTT. This gives the protein CASSAAALGQPQHF.

This clone has a single count. The V and J genes are TRBV7-2 and TRBJ2-3; 9 positions agree with TRBD1. CDR1 is SGHTA and CDR2 is FQGNSA in the germline V gene. The V and J ends lost 6 bases and 0 bases, in that order; junction bases with no gene match: 7. The CDR3 spans 16 residues. Here the CDR3 reads CASRETGGFSTDTQYF. Written as DNA, the CDR3 is TGTGCCAGCAGAGAGACAGGGGGTTTTAGCACAGATACGCAGTATTTT.